The 30 T cell receptor beta chains listed next were all sequenced from one sample in a study of molecular identifiers for immune sequencing clone quantification. TCRdb redid the calling of the PCR reads with MiXCR, one entry per CDR3 protein. Here the sample spans 80,000 to 130,000 distinct CDR3 sequences, 35% to 40% being singletons. Sequencing input: naive CD8+ T cells from blood, with Jurkat cell RNA spiked in. Subset given: FACS-sorted CD8+CD4-CCR7+CD45RA+ naive T cells. These receptors all come from a human donor in good health. Some libraries in this study had Jurkat cell RNA spiked in.

This clonotype was detected only a few times. The genes are TRBV9 and TRBJ2-3; 7 nucleotides agree with TRBD1. The V segment lost 4 bases and the J segment 5 bases; nucleotides outside the gene matches: 16. This CDR3 has 17 amino acids. Per germline, CDR1 SGDLS and CDR2 YYNGEE. The CDR3 DNA is TGTGCCAGCAGCCTCCCCCTGGCGGACAGGTGGTTAGATACGCAGTATTTT. Translated: CASSLPLADRWLDTQYF.

This clonotype was recorded a few times. The chain carries TRBV4-3 and TRBJ2-3; a weak D match, TRBD2 (5 bases). Germline V gene sequence: CDR1 LGHNA, CDR2 YSLEER. This CDR3 region has 14 residues. Trimming pared 3 bases from V and 3 bases from J, leaving 10 bases between. The CDR3 protein is CASSHPGITDTQYF. In DNA form, the CDR3 reads TGCGCCAGCAGCCATCCCGGGATAACAGATACGCAGTATTTT.

The chain combines TRBV7-6 with TRBJ1-5, with D uncertain. Per the germline V gene, CDR1 is SGHVS and CDR2 is FNYEAQ. The CDR3 consists of 12 residues. V lost 3 bases and J 7 bases, leaving 7 bases between the germline ends. This chain's CDR3 is CASSFLGQPQHF. The CDR3, as DNA: TGTGCCAGCAGCTTCCTGGGGCAGCCCCAGCATTTT.

This clonotype has ten or more counts. V usage is TRBV6-5 and J usage is TRBJ2-2; 10 nucleotides agree with TRBD2. V shed 4 bases and J 6 bases; nucleotides not matched to a gene: 8. Germline V gene sequence: CDR1 MNHEY, CDR2 SVGAGI. CDR3 length: 16 amino acids. CDR3 sequence (DNA): TGTGCCAGCAGTTTGTTGAGGACTAGCGGAGCCGGGGAGCTGTTTTTT. Protein: CASSLLRTSGAGELFF.

This clonotype was counted ten times or more. The chain uses TRBV10-3 and TRBJ2-7; D gene unclear. Trimming pared 0 bases from V and 4 bases from J, leaving 7 bases between. This CDR3 comprises 13 residues. Germline V CDR1 and CDR2: ENHRY, SYGVKD. For the CDR3, the DNA is TGTGCCATCAGTGAGTCGGGTGGGTACGAGCAGTACTTC. As protein: CAISESGGYEQYF.

This chain connects TRBV7-2 to TRBJ2-7, with TRBD2 as a possible D gene (6 bases). The V gene lost 5 bases and the J gene lost 5 bases, with 10 bases spanning the gap. CDR1 SGHTA and CDR2 FQGNSA come from the germline V gene. The CDR3 runs to 12 residues. The CDR3 loop reads CASSPTRNEQYF. The CDR3 nucleotides read TGTGCCAGCAGCCCGACTAGAAACGAGCAGTACTTC.

The CDR3 protein is CASSYRGTWLHTGELFF. For the CDR3, the DNA is TGTGCCAGCAGTTACAGGGGGACATGGCTTCACACCGGGGAGCTGTTTTTT. The chain combines TRBV6-2 or TRBV6-3 with TRBJ2-2, with D possibly TRBD1 on 6 matching bases. The CDR3 runs to 17 residues. Germline V gene lookup returns CDR1 MNHEY and CDR2 SVGEGT. V was cut by 2 bases and J by 3 bases, with 16 bases left in between.

The CDR3 sequence is CASHLGVANTGELFF. The CDR3 coding sequence is TGTGCCAGCCACCTAGGCGTAGCGAACACCGGGGAGCTGTTTTTT. The rearrangement uses TRBV27 and TRBJ2-2; unclear D gene. The length of the CDR3 is 15 residues. Trimming cost V 8 bases and J 0 bases, with 13 bases left between them. CDR1 MNHEY and CDR2 SMNVEV come from the germline V gene (reference sequence).

Worth noting for this clonotype: Being one base from a much bigger clone, this may be a read error. Likely a read error: the CDR3 ends without its conserved phenylalanine or tryptophan. This chain links TRBV7-2 with TRBJ2-7; D is ambiguous. V lost 5 bases to trimming and J lost 3 bases, with 17 bases between them. The CDR3 runs 15 residues. Looked up from germline, CDR1 is SGHTA and CDR2 is FQGNSA. The CDR3, as DNA: TGTGCCAGCAGCGCCGAAGACATGTGGATCTACGAGCAGTACTCC. It is translated as CASSAEDMWIYEQYS.

The chain links TRBV20-1 to TRBJ2-7, with 9 bases fitting TRBD2. Per the germline V gene, CDR1 is DFQATT and CDR2 is SNEGSKA (reference sequence). This CDR3 has 13 residues. Trimming at V came to 6 bases and at J to 3 bases, leaving 6 bases not matched to a gene. The CDR3 DNA reads as TGCAGTGCAACCGGGACTAGCTTCTACGAGCAGTACTTC. Translated: CSATGTSFYEQYF.

This clonotype has only a few counts. The J gene is TRBJ2-3, the V gene TRBV4-1; 9 bases map to TRBD1. The length of the CDR3 is 14 residues. The germline CDR1 and CDR2 sequences are MGHRA and YSYEKL. The V gene end was trimmed by 0 bases and the J gene end by 8 bases; junction bases not matched to a gene: 3. The CDR3 sequence: CASSQEDRGGTQYF. The CDR3 DNA sequence: TGCGCCAGCAGCCAAGAGGACAGGGGTGGTACGCAGTATTTT.

Note on this clonotype: This may come from a read error, since a much larger clone is one base off. The J gene is TRBJ2-2, the V gene TRBV13, with no clear D. Germline loops: CDR1 PRHDT, CDR2 FYEKMQ (reference sequence). The CDR3 contains 14 residues. CDR3 nucleotide sequence: TGTGCCAGCGGCTTAGGATCAGCAACCGGGGAGCTGTTTTTT. Residues: CASGLGSATGELFF.

The chain combines TRBV7-6 with TRBJ2-5; 10 nucleotides agree with TRBD2. The CDR3 loop spans 18 amino acids. Trimming at V came to 3 bases and at J to 3 bases, leaving 13 bases not matched to a gene. Germline CDR1 and CDR2: SGHVS and FNYEAQ. CDR3 amino acids: CASSFLAGVQNSKETQYF. CDR3 DNA: TGTGCCAGCAGCTTTCTAGCGGGAGTCCAAAACTCTAAAGAGACCCAGTACTTC.

This clonotype was counted at least ten times. The chain uses TRBV5-1 and TRBJ2-7; tentative D call: TRBD2 (6 bases). V lost 3 bases and J lost 5, with 9 bases in between. Germline-derived CDR1 and CDR2 are SGHRS and YFSETQ. The CDR3 has 12 amino acids. The CDR3 sequence: CASSWGVDEQYF. The CDR3 nucleotides read TGCGCCAGCAGCTGGGGGGTTGACGAGCAGTACTTC.

In this sample, this clonotype turned up once. One end of the junction does not line up with germline, which may come from a read error. This rearrangement joins TRBV9 to TRBJ2-3; D is ambiguous. The V gene's germline CDR1 is SGDLS and CDR2 YYNGEE. The CDR3 loop spans 11 amino acids. CDR3 region: CASSEVNTQNF. The CDR3 bases are TGTGCCAGCAGCGAGGTTAATACGCAGAATTTT. The full variable domain, with the rest looked up from reference TRBV9 and TRBJ2-3, is DSGVTQTPKHLITATGQRVTLRCSPRSGDLSVYWYQQSLDQGLQFLIQYYNGEERAKGNILERFSAQQFPDLHSELNLSSLELGDSALYFCASSEVNTQNFGPGTRLTVL.

This clonotype was picked up a small number of times. The chain joins TRBV14 to TRBJ2-7, with D unresolved. Trimming removed 0 bases at V and 0 bases at J, with 12 bases between. The CDR3 contains 16 residues. CDR1 SGHDN and CDR2 FVKESK come from the germline V gene. CDR3 loop: CASSQDEQLSSYEQYF. DNA of the CDR3: TGTGCCAGCAGCCAAGACGAACAGTTAAGCTCCTACGAGCAGTACTTC. The entire variable domain, with the rest obtained from reference TRBV14 and TRBJ2-7, is as follows: EAGVTQFPSHSVIEKGQTVTLRCDPISGHDNLYWYRRVMGKEIKFLLHFVKESKQDESGMPNNRFLAERTGGTYSTLKVQPAELEDSGVYFCASSQDEQLSSYEQYFGPGTRLTVT.

This clonotype appeared a few times. This rearrangement joins TRBV29-1 to TRBJ2-7, with 10 positions matching TRBD1. The CDR3 has 13 amino acids. Germline assignment: CDR1 SQVTM and CDR2 ANQGSEA. V gave up 6 bases and J gave up 3 bases; unmatched junction bases: 5. The CDR3 DNA reads as TGCAGCGTCCGGACAGGGGGTGGCTACGAGCAGTACTTC. Its translation is CSVRTGGGYEQYF.

This clonotype was recorded at least ten times. The chain links TRBV28 to TRBJ2-2; 8 bases match TRBD1. The CDR3 sequence is 17 residues long. The germline V gene encodes CDR1 MDHEN and CDR2 SYDVKM. V gave up 4 bases and J gave up 0 bases; unmatched junction bases: 7. The CDR3 is CASSWRQGTANTGELFF. The DNA for the CDR3 is TGTGCCAGCAGTTGGAGACAGGGGACCGCGAACACCGGGGAGCTGTTTTTT.

This clonotype was seen a handful of times. The chain is built from TRBV4-1 and TRBJ2-7, with a tentative D call TRBD1 (5 bases). Between the trimmed V and J ends, which lost 3 bases and 4 bases, there was a span of 7 bases. Per the germline V gene, CDR1 is MGHRA and CDR2 is YSYEKL. CDR3 size: 12 residues. The CDR3 sequence is CASSQGRYEQYF. The CDR3 nucleotides read TGCGCCAGCAGCCAGGGGCGATACGAGCAGTACTTC.

Remarks on this clonotype: The missing conserved phenylalanine or tryptophan at the end of this CDR3 makes a read error likely. No DNA is shown, since the ends of the CDR3 on it are uncertain; the CDR3 is the one TCRdb lists. The chain combines TRBV5-3 with TRBJ2-2; the table's D call of TRBD1 was not tested on the DNA. TRBV5-3 is placed among ORFs of uncertain function. The CDR3 contains 15 residues when both ends are counted. CDR3 sequence reads: CASRLGQGNTGELIY.

This clonotype came up many times. The chain combines TRBV7-6 with TRBJ2-7, with TRBD2 as a possible D gene (6 bases). V was clipped by 1 base and J by 5 bases, with 12 bases between them. Per germline, CDR1 SGHVS and CDR2 FNYEAQ. The CDR3 contains 14 residues. The CDR3 nucleotides read TGTGCCAGCAGCTTAGTCGCAGGAGGGGACGAGCAGTACTTC. This encodes CASSLVAGGDEQYF.

As to this clonotype: It may be a read error: a sequence one base away is much more abundant. The CDR3 ends on some other residue instead of the conserved phenylalanine or tryptophan, so this is likely a read error. This chain joins TRBV6-5 and TRBJ2-5; D remains ambiguous. Germline loops: CDR1 MNHEY, CDR2 SVGAGI. CDR3 length: 11 residues. With 7 bases removed from V and 11 bases from J, the gap between germline ends came to 14 bases. For the CDR3, the DNA is TGTGCCAGCAATAACCCCCCGGTACAGTACTAC. Its protein is CASNNPPVQYY.

V and J are TRBV27 and TRBJ2-7, with D perhaps being TRBD1 or TRBD2 (6 bases each). Trimming left V 2 bases short and J 3 bases short, with 11 bases between. The CDR3 loop spans 14 amino acids. CDR1 is MNHEY and CDR2 is SMNVEV in the germline V gene (reference sequence). CDR3 amino acids: CASSLGGGFYEQYF. In nucleotides, the CDR3 is TGTGCCAGCAGTTTAGGAGGGGGGTTCTACGAGCAGTACTTC.

In this sample, this clonotype turned up once. The chain's CDR3 is CASSYRPRLGALYEQYF. The DNA for the CDR3 is TGTGCCAGCAGTTACCGACCCCGATTAGGAGCTCTCTACGAGCAGTACTTC. V and J are TRBV25-1 and TRBJ2-7; D unclear. The CDR3 extends over 17 amino acids. V lost 5 bases and J 3 bases, leaving 23 bases between the germline ends. CDR1 MGHDK and CDR2 SYGVNS come from the germline V gene.

This CDR3 reads CSVRIPGGDGRNEQFF. Here the CDR3 DNA reads TGCAGCGTTCGTATTCCAGGGGGGGACGGGAGGAATGAGCAGTTCTTC. This sequence joins TRBV29-1 and TRBJ2-1, with D perhaps TRBD1 or TRBD2 (7 bases each). In germline, CDR1 is SQVTM, CDR2 ANQGSEA. Trimming cost V 5 bases and J 7 bases, with 24 bases left between them. CDR3 length: 16 amino acids.

The table lists this clonotype with many counts. The chain combines TRBV6-2 or TRBV6-3 with TRBJ2-3; TRBD2 is a possible D gene (5 bases). The germline V and J ends were trimmed by 3 bases and 7 bases, with 8 bases remaining between them. The CDR3 contains 12 residues. Germline V gene lookup returns CDR1 MNHEY and CDR2 SVGEGT. The CDR3 region is CASSYVGNTQYF. CDR3 in DNA: TGTGCCAGCAGTTATGTCGGGAATACGCAGTATTTT.

This clonotype showed up just once. Possible read error: a much larger clone is one base away. J is TRBJ2-7 and V is TRBV3-1, with 7 nucleotides matching TRBD1. Trimming cost V 6 bases and J 2 bases; bases outside gene matches: 7. This CDR3 is 14 amino acids long. The germline V gene encodes CDR1 LGHDT and CDR2 YNNKEL (reference sequence). CDR3 amino acids: CASSRGQDAYEQYF. In DNA, the CDR3 is TGTGCCAGCAGTAGAGGACAGGACGCCTACGAGCAGTACTTC.

This clonotype was counted only a few times. One junction end does not reproduce the germline sequence, and a read error may be involved. The chain combines TRBV29-1 with TRBJ2-3; perhaps TRBD2 as D (5 bases). Per germline, CDR1 SQVTM and CDR2 ANQGSEA. The CDR3 has 13 residues. The chain's CDR3 is CSVGSRSTDTQYF. The CDR3 DNA reads as TGCAGTGTTGGGAGTAGGAGCACAGATACGCAGTATTTT.

As concerns this clonotype: Compared with germline, one end of the junction differs, possibly owing to a read error. This chain connects TRBV2 to TRBJ2-7, with 7 bases identical to TRBD2. The CDR3 consists of 14 residues. Germline V gives CDR1 SNHLY, CDR2 FYNNEI. CDR3 bases: TGTGTCAGCAGTGGCACTAGCGACACCTACGAGCAGTACTTC. Translated: CVSSGTSDTYEQYF.

Comments on this clonotype: One junction end disagrees with the germline gene, perhaps due to a read error. V gene TRBV25-1 combines with J gene TRBJ1-1; D is unresolved. Looked up from germline, CDR1 is MGHDK and CDR2 is SYGVNS. CDR3 length: 15 residues. As DNA, the CDR3 is TGTGCCAGCAGAGAATACTCGCACCCAAACACTGAAGCTTTCTTT. It codes for CASREYSHPNTEAFF.